In this sample, the clone carrying this T cell receptor (beta chain) turned up a few times. Assay used: immunoSEQ multiplex PCR; TCRdb lists only in-frame clones, some missing. The table lists under 130,000 clones, 83% of them singletons. The entry originates in a study of control samples from healthy donors and cancer patients. CDR1 is SGHRS, CDR2 YFSETQ, per germline. The germline V and J ends were trimmed by 5 bases and 1 base, with 9 bases remaining between them. The CDR3 has 13 amino acids. The sequence came from a woman aged 50 to 60 in good health. V gene TRBV5-1 combines with J gene TRBJ2-5; D assignment may be TRBD1 or TRBD2 (6 bases each). Sequencing input: blood. The chain's CDR3 is CASRGGSQETQYF. The CDR3 DNA is TGCGCCAGCAGGGGGGGCTCCCAAGAGACCCAGTACTTC.